This is a list of T cell receptor beta chains from one sample in a study of blood T cell repertoires in COVID-19. Assay: immunoSEQ multiplex PCR; the TCRdb copy retains only in-frame clones and omits some. Here the sample spans about 120,000 clones, 78% being singletons. Input material: peripheral blood. Receptors originate from a man in his 70s with acute or convalescent COVID-19. Both conserved end residues are part of each CDR3. D genes are given only for firm matches. The size of a clone is reported for some rows only, either as once, few or many, or as a class for expanded clones.

size,J,V,D,CDR3,DNA
NA,TRBJ1-1,TRBV12-5,NA,CASGLGGNTEAFF,TGTGCTAGTGGTTTAGGCGGAAACACTGAAGCTTTCTTT
NA,TRBJ2-7,TRBV6-2/TRBV6-3,TRBD1,CASSYRQGRSYEQYF,TGTGCCAGCAGTTACCGACAGGGCCGCTCCTACGAGCAGTACTTC
few,TRBJ2-3,TRBV30,TRBD2,CAWTPGTSVTDTQYF,TGTGCCTGGACGCCCGGGACTAGCGTCACAGATACGCAGTATTTT
NA,TRBJ1-1,TRBV24-1,NA,CATSASRDTEAFF,TGTGCCACCAGTGCGTCCAGGGACACTGAAGCTTTCTTT
NA,TRBJ1-2,TRBV6-5,TRBD1,CASSKGDRGADGYTF,TGTGCCAGCAGTAAGGGGGACAGGGGAGCGGACGGCTACACCTTC
NA,TRBJ1-2,TRBV25-1,NA,CASSEFRDGGYGYTF,TGTGCCAGCAGTGAATTTAGGGATGGGGGGTATGGCTACACCTTC
NA,TRBJ1-4,TRBV4-3,NA,CASSQGGTGWANEKLFF,TGCGCCAGCAGCCAAGGGGGTACAGGGTGGGCTAATGAAAAACTGTTTTTT
NA,TRBJ2-3,TRBV2,TRBD2,CASSDRILAGYTDTQYF,TGTGCCAGCAGTGACAGAATACTAGCGGGGTATACAGATACGCAGTATTTT
NA,TRBJ1-2,TRBV19,TRBD1,CASSIEQGRHYGYTF,TGTGCCAGTAGTATAGAACAGGGGAGACACTATGGCTACACCTTC
NA,TRBJ1-5,TRBV11-3,NA,CASSPTGDSSNQPQHF,TGTGCCAGCTCTCCGACAGGCGACTCTAGCAATCAGCCCCAGCATTTT
NA,TRBJ1-5,TRBV5-6,TRBD1,CASSVRTGGNQPQHF,TGTGCCAGCAGCGTCCGGACAGGGGGCAACCAGCCCCAGCATTTT
NA,TRBJ2-1,TRBV5-1,NA,CASSSGLQASSYNEQFF,TGCGCCAGCAGCTCGGGACTTCAAGCGAGCTCCTACAATGAGCAGTTCTTC
NA,TRBJ2-5,TRBV7-2,TRBD2,CASSPGGGETQYF,TGTGCCAGCAGCCCGGGGGGGGGAGAGACCCAGTACTTC
few,TRBJ1-2,TRBV5-1,NA,CASSETAGYGYTF,TGCGCCAGCAGCGAGACGGCGGGCTATGGCTACACCTTC
NA,TRBJ1-1,TRBV3-1/TRBV3-2,TRBD1,CASSLQGDFTEAFF,TGTGCCAGCAGTCTACAGGGGGACTTCACTGAAGCTTTCTTT
few,TRBJ2-2,TRBV4-2,NA,CASSQDVGGAENTGELFF,TGTGCCAGCAGCCAAGATGTGGGTGGGGCAGAGAACACCGGGGAGCTGTTTTTT
once,TRBJ1-1,TRBV24-1,TRBD1,CATSDSDRAETEAFF,TGTGCCACCAGTGATTCCGACAGGGCGGAGACTGAAGCTTTCTTT
NA,TRBJ2-5,TRBV12-5,NA,CASASPRTQYF,TGTGCTAGTGCCTCCCCCCGGACCCAGTACTTC
NA,TRBJ2-1,TRBV6-6,NA,CATSREYNEQFF,TGTGCCACCTCCAGGGAATACAATGAGCAGTTCTTC
few,TRBJ1-6,TRBV5-5,NA,CASSLSDSSYNSPLHF,TGTGCCAGCAGCTTGTCCGATAGCTCCTATAATTCACCCCTCCACTTT
NA,TRBJ1-4,TRBV14,NA,CASSLLTEPTNEKLFF,TGTGCCAGCAGCCTACTGACAGAACCAACTAATGAAAAACTGTTTTTT
once,TRBJ1-6,TRBV18,NA,CASSPFHMDSNSPLHF,TGTGCCAGCTCACCTTTCCACATGGACAGTAATTCACCCCTCCACTTT
NA,TRBJ1-2,TRBV6-5,NA,CASRSVGGVYGYTF,TGTGCCAGCAGATCCGTAGGGGGGGTCTATGGCTACACCTTC
NA,TRBJ2-7,TRBV19,NA,CASSIARVSSYEQYF,TGTGCCAGTAGTATCGCCAGGGTCAGCTCCTACGAGCAGTACTTC
NA,TRBJ1-6,TRBV11-2,NA,CASSQRASYNSPLHF,TGTGCCAGCAGCCAGAGGGCCTCCTATAATTCACCCCTCCACTTT
NA,TRBJ1-2,TRBV14,TRBD1,CASSPWDRKAYGYTF,TGTGCCAGCAGCCCCTGGGACAGAAAGGCATATGGCTACACCTTC
few,TRBJ1-5,TRBV20-1,TRBD1,CSASRQGWGNQPQHF,TGCAGTGCTAGTAGACAGGGTTGGGGCAATCAGCCCCAGCATTTT
NA,TRBJ1-2,TRBV19,NA,CASSITGIQGYTF,TGTGCCAGTAGTATAACGGGAATTCAGGGCTACACCTTC
NA,TRBJ1-3,TRBV4-1,NA,CASSQGYSSGNTIYF,TGCGCCAGCAGCCAGGGCTACTCCTCTGGAAACACCATATATTTT
NA,TRBJ1-1,TRBV19,TRBD1,CASGVGDRVVTEAFF,TGTGCCAGTGGGGTGGGGGACAGGGTCGTCACTGAAGCTTTCTTT
few,TRBJ1-5,TRBV7-3,NA,CASSSSNVYRQKNQPQHF,TGTGCCAGCAGCTCCTCCAACGTGTACCGACAGAAAAATCAGCCCCAGCATTTT
NA,TRBJ2-7,TRBV11-3,NA,CASSFYYQDRFSYEQYF,TGTGCCAGCAGCTTTTACTATCAGGACAGATTCTCCTACGAGCAGTACTTC
NA,TRBJ1-2,TRBV6-4,NA,CASSTHYGYTF,TGTGCCAGCAGTACTCACTATGGCTACACCTTC
NA,TRBJ2-1,TRBV6-2/TRBV6-3,NA,CASSYFTGYRRVDEQFF,TGTGCCAGCAGTTATTTTACAGGGTATCGACGTGTAGATGAGCAGTTCTTC
NA,TRBJ2-1,TRBV2,NA,CASSELGVGAPDEQFF,TGTGCCAGCAGTGAATTGGGGGTGGGGGCGCCGGATGAGCAGTTCTTC
NA,TRBJ1-4,TRBV6-6,NA,CASSYSRGIDEKLFF,TGTGCCAGCAGTTATTCCCGGGGGATAGATGAAAAACTGTTTTTT
NA,TRBJ2-6,TRBV10-3,TRBD1,CAISESQGAAGANVLTF,TGTGCCATCAGTGAGTCACAGGGGGCAGCTGGGGCCAACGTCCTGACTTTC
NA,TRBJ1-4,TRBV11-2,TRBD1,CASSLSGTGGEKLFF,TGTGCCAGCAGCCTATCCGGGACAGGGGGTGAAAAACTGTTTTTT
few,TRBJ1-4,TRBV5-8,NA,CASSLTGRAEKLFF,TGTGCCAGCAGCTTGACCGGCAGGGCTGAAAAACTGTTTTTT
NA,TRBJ2-7,TRBV13,NA,CASSLGGQSYEQYF,TGTGCCAGCAGCTTAGGTGGACAGTCATACGAGCAGTACTTC
NA,TRBJ1-5,TRBV27,TRBD1,CASSDRGRGNQPQHF,TGTGCCAGCAGTGACAGGGGGCGCGGCAATCAGCCCCAGCATTTT
NA,TRBJ2-7,TRBV27,TRBD2,CASSLFPTSGGIPYEQYF,TGTGCCAGCAGTTTATTCCCGACTAGCGGGGGGATACCCTACGAGCAGTACTTC
NA,TRBJ1-4,TRBV15,NA,CATSSLAGEKLFF,TGTGCCACCAGCAGTTTAGCGGGAGAAAAACTGTTTTTT
few,TRBJ1-6,TRBV11-1,NA,CASSLARGEGDNSPLHF,TGTGCCAGCAGCTTAGCGCGCGGGGAGGGGGACAATTCACCCCTCCACTTT
NA,TRBJ2-1,TRBV9,TRBD2,CASSVGLAGNNEQFF,TGTGCCAGCAGCGTAGGACTAGCGGGGAACAATGAGCAGTTCTTC
once,TRBJ1-2,TRBV29-1,NA,CSVELDSSKDTF,TGCAGCGTTGAGCTGGACAGCAGTAAGGACACCTTC
NA,TRBJ2-7,TRBV4-1,NA,CASSQVESVEQYF,TGCGCCAGCAGCCAAGTCGAGAGCGTCGAGCAGTACTTC
once,TRBJ1-1,TRBV28,NA,CASSQSRAKAFF,TGTGCCAGCAGTCAATCTCGCGCAAAAGCTTTCTTT
NA,TRBJ2-1,TRBV11-3,TRBD2,CASSSRASGGFEQFF,TGTGCCAGCAGCTCTAGAGCCAGCGGGGGGTTTGAGCAGTTCTTC
NA,TRBJ1-1,TRBV7-2,NA,CASSTGEGTEAFF,TGTGCCAGCAGCACTGGGGAGGGCACTGAAGCTTTCTTT
NA,TRBJ1-1,TRBV28,NA,CASSLIQGTMNTEAFF,TGTGCCAGCAGTTTAATCCAGGGGACCATGAACACTGAAGCTTTCTTT
NA,TRBJ1-1,TRBV5-6,TRBD1,CASSRPGQWAEAFF,TGTGCCAGCAGTCGGCCGGGACAGTGGGCTGAAGCTTTCTTT
NA,TRBJ1-2,TRBV6-1,NA,CASSEALTRSHTF,TGTGCCAGCAGTGAAGCGCTGACTAGGTCCCACACCTTC
NA,TRBJ1-3,TRBV19,TRBD1,CASSETGGGGNTIYF,TGTGCCAGTAGCGAAACAGGGGGCGGTGGAAACACCATATATTTT
NA,TRBJ2-3,TRBV7-3,NA,CASSPSGGAGTDTQYF,TGTGCCAGCAGCCCGTCAGGCGGGGCTGGGACAGATACGCAGTATTTT
few,TRBJ2-7,TRBV27,NA,CASSLQGLVAYEQYF,TGTGCCAGCAGTTTACAGGGACTGGTCGCCTACGAGCAGTACTTC
NA,TRBJ1-2,TRBV20-1,NA,CSAAGNGYTF,TGCAGTGCAGCAGGTAATGGCTACACCTTC
NA,TRBJ1-6,TRBV9,TRBD1,CASSASQGASDSPLHF,TGTGCCAGCAGCGCCTCACAGGGGGCATCGGATTCACCCCTCCACTTT
NA,TRBJ1-6,TRBV5-1,NA,CASSLVQAGSPLHF,TGCGCCAGCAGCTTGGTTCAGGCCGGCTCACCCCTCCACTTT
NA,TRBJ1-3,TRBV11-2,NA,CASSLEGGGNTIYF,TGTGCCAGCAGCTTAGAAGGGGGTGGAAACACCATATATTTT